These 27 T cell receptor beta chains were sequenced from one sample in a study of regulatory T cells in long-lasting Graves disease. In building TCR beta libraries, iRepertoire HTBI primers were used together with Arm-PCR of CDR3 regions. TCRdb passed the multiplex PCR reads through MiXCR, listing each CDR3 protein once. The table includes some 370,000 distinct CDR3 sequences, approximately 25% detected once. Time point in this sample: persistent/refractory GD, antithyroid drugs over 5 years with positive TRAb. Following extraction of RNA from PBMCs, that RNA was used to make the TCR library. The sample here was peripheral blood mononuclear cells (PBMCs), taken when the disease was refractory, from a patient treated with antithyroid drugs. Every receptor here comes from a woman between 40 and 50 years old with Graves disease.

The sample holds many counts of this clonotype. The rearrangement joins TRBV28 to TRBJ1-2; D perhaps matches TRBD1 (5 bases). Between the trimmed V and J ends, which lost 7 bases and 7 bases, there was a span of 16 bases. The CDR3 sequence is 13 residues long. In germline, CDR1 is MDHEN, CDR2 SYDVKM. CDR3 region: CASIGDPHGGYTF. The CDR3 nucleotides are TGTGCCAGCATAGGGGATCCCCACGGTGGCTACACCTTC.

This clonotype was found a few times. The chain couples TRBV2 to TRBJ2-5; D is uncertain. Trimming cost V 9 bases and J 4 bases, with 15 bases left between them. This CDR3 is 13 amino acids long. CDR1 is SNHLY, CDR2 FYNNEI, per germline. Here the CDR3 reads CASSPVSPETQYF. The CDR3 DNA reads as TGTGCCAGTTCCCCCGTATCCCCAGAGACCCAGTACTTC.

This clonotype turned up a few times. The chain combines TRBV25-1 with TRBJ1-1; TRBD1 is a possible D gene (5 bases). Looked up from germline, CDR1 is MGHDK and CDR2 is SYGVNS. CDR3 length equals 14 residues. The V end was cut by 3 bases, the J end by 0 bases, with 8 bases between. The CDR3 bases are TGTGCCAGCAGTGACCCGGGACTGAACACTGAAGCTTTCTTT. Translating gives CASSDPGLNTEAFF.

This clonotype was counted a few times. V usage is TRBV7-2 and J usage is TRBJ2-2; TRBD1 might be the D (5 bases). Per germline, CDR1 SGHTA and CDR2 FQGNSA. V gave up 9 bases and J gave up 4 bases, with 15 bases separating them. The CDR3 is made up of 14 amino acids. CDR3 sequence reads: CARYRGNGTGELFF. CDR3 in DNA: TGTGCCAGATATAGGGGAAATGGCACCGGGGAGCTGTTTTTT.

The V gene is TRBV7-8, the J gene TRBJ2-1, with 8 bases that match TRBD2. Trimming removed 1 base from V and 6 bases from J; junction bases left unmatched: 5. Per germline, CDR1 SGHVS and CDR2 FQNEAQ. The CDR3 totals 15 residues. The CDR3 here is CASSLGGLVTNEQFF. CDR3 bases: TGTGCCAGCAGCTTAGGGGGACTAGTTACCAATGAGCAGTTCTTC. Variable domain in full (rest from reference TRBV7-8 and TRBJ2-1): GAGVSQSPRYKVAKRGQDVALRCDPISGHVSLFWYQQALGQGPEFLTYFQNEAQLDKSGLPSDRFFAERPEGSVSTLKIQRTQQEDSAVYLCASSLGGLVTNEQFFGPGTRLTVL.

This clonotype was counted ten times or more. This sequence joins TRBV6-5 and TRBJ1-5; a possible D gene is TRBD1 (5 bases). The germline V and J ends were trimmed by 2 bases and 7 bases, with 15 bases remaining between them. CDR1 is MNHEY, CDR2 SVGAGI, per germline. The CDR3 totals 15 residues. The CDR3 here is CASSYDGGVVQPQHF. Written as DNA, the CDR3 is TGTGCCAGCAGTTACGATGGGGGGGTCGTGCAGCCCCAGCATTTT.

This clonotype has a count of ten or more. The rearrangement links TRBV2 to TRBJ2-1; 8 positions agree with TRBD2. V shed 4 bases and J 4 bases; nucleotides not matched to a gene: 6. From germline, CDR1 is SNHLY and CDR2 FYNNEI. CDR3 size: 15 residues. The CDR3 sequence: CASSARLALYNEQFF. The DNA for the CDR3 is TGTGCCAGCAGTGCTAGACTAGCGTTGTACAATGAGCAGTTCTTC.

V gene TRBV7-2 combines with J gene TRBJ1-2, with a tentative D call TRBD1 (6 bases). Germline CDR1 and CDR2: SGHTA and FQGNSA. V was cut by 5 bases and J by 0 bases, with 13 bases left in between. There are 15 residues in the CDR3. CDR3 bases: TGTGCCAGCAGCCTGACAGGACCGACTAACTATGGCTACACCTTC. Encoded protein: CASSLTGPTNYGYTF.

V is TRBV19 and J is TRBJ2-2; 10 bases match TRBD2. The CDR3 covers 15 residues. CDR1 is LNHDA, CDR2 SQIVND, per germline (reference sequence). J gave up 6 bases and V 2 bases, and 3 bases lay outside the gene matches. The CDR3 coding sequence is TGTGCCAGTAGTATACTAGCGGGAGTACCCGGGGAGCTGTTTTTT. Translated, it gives CASSILAGVPGELFF.

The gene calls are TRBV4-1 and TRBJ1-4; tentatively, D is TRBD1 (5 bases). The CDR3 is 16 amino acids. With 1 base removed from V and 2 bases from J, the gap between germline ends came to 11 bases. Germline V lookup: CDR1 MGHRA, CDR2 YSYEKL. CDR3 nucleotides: TGCGCCAGCAGCCAAGTGGAGGGGCGGACTAATGAAAAACTGTTTTTT. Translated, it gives CASSQVEGRTNEKLFF.

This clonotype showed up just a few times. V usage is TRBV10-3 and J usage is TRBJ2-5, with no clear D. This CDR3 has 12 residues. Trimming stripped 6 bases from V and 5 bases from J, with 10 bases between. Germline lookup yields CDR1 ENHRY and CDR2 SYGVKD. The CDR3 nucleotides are TGTGCCATCAGGCCCGAAGGGGAGACCCAGTACTTC. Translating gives CAIRPEGETQYF.

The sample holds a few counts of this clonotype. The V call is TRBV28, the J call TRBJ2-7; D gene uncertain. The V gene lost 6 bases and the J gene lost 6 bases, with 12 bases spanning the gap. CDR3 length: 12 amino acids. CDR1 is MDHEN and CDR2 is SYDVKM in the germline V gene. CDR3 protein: CASRSRSREQYF. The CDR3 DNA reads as TGTGCCAGCAGGTCCCGGAGCCGCGAGCAGTACTTC.

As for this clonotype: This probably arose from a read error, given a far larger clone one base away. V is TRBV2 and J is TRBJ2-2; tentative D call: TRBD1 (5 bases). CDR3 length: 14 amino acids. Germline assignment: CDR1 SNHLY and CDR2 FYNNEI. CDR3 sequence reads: CASREGQNTGELFF. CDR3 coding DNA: TGTGCCAGCAGGGAAGGACAGAACACCGGGGAGCTGTTTTTT.

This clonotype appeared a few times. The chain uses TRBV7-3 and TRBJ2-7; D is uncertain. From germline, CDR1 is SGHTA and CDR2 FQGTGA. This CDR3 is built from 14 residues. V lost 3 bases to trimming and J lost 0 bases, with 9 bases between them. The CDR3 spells CASSFSQGSYEQYF. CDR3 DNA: TGTGCCAGCAGCTTCTCTCAAGGCTCCTACGAGCAGTACTTC. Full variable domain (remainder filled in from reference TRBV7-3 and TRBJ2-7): GAGVSQTPSNKVTEKGKYVELRCDPISGHTALYWYRQSLGQGPEFLIYFQGTGAADDSGLPNDRFFAVRPEGSVSTLKIQRTERGDSAVYLCASSFSQGSYEQYFGPGTRLTVT.

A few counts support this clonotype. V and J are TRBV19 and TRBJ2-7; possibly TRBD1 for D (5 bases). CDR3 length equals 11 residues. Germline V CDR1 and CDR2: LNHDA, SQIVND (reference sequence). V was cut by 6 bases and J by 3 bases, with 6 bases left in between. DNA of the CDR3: TGTGCCAGTAGGGACAACTACGAGCAGTACTTC. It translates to CASRDNYEQYF.

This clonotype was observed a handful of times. In nucleotides, the CDR3 is TGCAGCGTTGAAGATCGGCGGGAGGGGCTATCCGGGGAGCTGTTTTTT. Translating gives CSVEDRREGLSGELFF. V gene TRBV29-1 combines with J gene TRBJ2-2, with 9 nucleotides matching TRBD2. The CDR3 covers 16 residues. V lost 0 bases, J lost 6 bases, and 8 bases stayed unmatched. Germline CDR1 and CDR2: SQVTM and ANQGSEA.

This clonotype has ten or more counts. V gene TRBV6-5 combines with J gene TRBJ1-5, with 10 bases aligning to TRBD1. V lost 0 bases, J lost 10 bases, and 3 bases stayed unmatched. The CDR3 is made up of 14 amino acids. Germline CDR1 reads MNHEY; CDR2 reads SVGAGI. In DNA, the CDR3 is TGTGCCAGCAGTTACTCTGGACAGGGGGGACCCCAGCATTTT. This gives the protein CASSYSGQGGPQHF.

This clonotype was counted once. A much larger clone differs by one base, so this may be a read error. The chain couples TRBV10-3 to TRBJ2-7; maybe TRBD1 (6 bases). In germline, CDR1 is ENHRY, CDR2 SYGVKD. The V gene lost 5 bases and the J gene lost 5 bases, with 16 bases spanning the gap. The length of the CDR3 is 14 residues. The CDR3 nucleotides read TGTGCCATCAGTCGAGGGGCAGGGGTAGACGAGCAGTACTTC. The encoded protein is CAISRGAGVDEQYF.

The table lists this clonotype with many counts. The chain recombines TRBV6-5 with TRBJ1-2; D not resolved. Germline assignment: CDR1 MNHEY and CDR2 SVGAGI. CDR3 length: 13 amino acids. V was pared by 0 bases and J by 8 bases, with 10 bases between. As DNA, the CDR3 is TGTGCCAGCAGTTACTCGTCCCATAAGGGCTACACCTTC. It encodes CASSYSSHKGYTF.

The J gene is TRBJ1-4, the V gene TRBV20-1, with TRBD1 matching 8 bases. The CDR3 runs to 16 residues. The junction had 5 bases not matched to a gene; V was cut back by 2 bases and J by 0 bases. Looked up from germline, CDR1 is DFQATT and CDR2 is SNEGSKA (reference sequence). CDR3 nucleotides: TGCAGTGCTAGACCGGGACAGGTAGCAACTAATGAAAAACTGTTTTTT. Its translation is CSARPGQVATNEKLFF.

The CDR3 nucleotides are TGTGCCAGCAGCCGGGACAGGGGGCAGTTCTTC. Translation: CASSRDRGQFF. The genes are TRBV12-3 or TRBV12-4 and TRBJ2-1, with 10 nucleotides matching TRBD1. The CDR3 has 11 residues. The ends lost 6 bases at V and 12 bases at J; junction bases unmatched: 2.

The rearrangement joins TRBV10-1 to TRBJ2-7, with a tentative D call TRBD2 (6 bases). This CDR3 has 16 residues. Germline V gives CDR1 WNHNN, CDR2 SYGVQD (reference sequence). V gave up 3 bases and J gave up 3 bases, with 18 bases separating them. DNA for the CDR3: TGCGCCAGCAGTGATTACTCCGGGACTCCTTTCTACGAGCAGTACTTC. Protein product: CASSDYSGTPFYEQYF.

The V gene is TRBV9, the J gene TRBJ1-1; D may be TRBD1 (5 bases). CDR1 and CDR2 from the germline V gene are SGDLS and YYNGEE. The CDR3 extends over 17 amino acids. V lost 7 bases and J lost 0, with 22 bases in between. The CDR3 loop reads CASRDPSRAGMNTEAFF. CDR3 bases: TGTGCCAGCCGCGACCCCAGCAGGGCAGGGATGAACACTGAAGCTTTCTTT.

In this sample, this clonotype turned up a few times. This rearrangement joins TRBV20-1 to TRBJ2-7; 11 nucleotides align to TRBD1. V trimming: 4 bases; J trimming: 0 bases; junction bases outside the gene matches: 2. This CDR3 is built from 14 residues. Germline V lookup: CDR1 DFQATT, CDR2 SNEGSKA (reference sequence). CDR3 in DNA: TGCAGTGCTAAAGGGACAGGGGGCTCCTACGAGCAGTACTTC. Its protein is CSAKGTGGSYEQYF.

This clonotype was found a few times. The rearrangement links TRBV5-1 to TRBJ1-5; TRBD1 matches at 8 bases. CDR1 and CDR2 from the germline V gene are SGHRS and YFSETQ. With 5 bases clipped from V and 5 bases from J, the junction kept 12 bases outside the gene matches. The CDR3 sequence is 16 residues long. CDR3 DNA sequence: TGCGCCAGCAGAGTGGGGGGGACAGGCGATTATCAGCCCCAGCATTTT. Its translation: CASRVGGTGDYQPQHF.

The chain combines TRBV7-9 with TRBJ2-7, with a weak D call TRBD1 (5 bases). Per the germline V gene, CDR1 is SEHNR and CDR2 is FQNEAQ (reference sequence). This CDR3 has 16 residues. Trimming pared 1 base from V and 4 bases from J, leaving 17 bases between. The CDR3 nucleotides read TGTGCCAGCAGCTTAGGGCAGGGTTTAAGGGCTTACGAGCAGTACTTC. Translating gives CASSLGQGLRAYEQYF.

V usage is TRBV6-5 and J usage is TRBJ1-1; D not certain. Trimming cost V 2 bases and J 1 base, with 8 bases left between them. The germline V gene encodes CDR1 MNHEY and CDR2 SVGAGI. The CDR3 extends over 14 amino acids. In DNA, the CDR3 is TGTGCCAGCAGTTACAGTTGGAGGAACACTGAAGCTTTCTTT. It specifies CASSYSWRNTEAFF.